Listed here are 12 T cell receptor beta chains from one sample, sequenced in a study of T cell changes during pregnancy in multiple sclerosis. Only in-frame clones appear in the TCRdb table, and some are missing; sequencing was by immunoSEQ multiplex PCR. The sample records some 60,000 clones, about 94% being singletons. The specimen comprised peripheral blood, sampled in the third trimester of pregnancy. Receptor source: a female donor in good health, enrolled as a control in a pregnancy study.

This clone was observed once. The chain employs TRBV7-9 and TRBJ2-7; 8 positions agree with TRBD2. The CDR3 consists of 14 residues. Germline CDR1 is SEHNR and CDR2 is FQNEAQ (reference sequence). V lost 4 bases, J lost 4 bases, and 6 bases stayed unmatched. The DNA of the CDR3 is TGTGCCAGCAGCTCTCGGGGGGGAAGGTACGAGCAGTACTTC. Amino acids: CASSSRGGRYEQYF.

This chain joins TRBV13 and TRBJ2-2; 7 bases are a match to TRBD1. CDR3 length equals 15 residues. Trimming took 5 bases from V and 1 from J; bases not matched to a gene: 4. Germline V gives CDR1 PRHDT, CDR2 FYEKMQ (reference sequence). CDR3 sequence reads: CASSMDRKNTGELFF. In DNA, the CDR3 is TGTGCCAGCAGCATGGACAGGAAGAACACCGGGGAGCTGTTTTTT.

The chain recombines TRBV15 with TRBJ1-2; TRBD1 matches 8 bases. V lost 5 bases and J lost 6; bases outside the gene matches: 5. The CDR3 extends over 13 amino acids. Germline CDR1 LNHNV, CDR2 YYDKDF (reference sequence). The CDR3 DNA sequence: TGTGCCACCAGCCCGGACAGGGACCATGGCTACACCTTC. Its protein product is CATSPDRDHGYTF.

The chain employs TRBV6-5 and TRBJ2-1; 7 positions agree with TRBD1. The CDR3 is made up of 16 amino acids. Per germline, CDR1 MNHEY and CDR2 SVGAGI. J was trimmed by 4 bases and V by 0 bases; bases with no gene match: 6. CDR3 bases: TGTGCCAGCAGTTACTCTGGGGACAGCTCGTACAATGAGCAGTTCTTC. As protein: CASSYSGDSSYNEQFF.

V usage is TRBV18 and J usage is TRBJ2-1, with D unclear. Germline CDR1 is KGHSH and CDR2 is LQKENI. There are 14 residues in the CDR3. The V end lost 7 bases, the J end lost 7 bases, and 17 bases lay between the germline ends. The CDR3 loop is CASLAGRAKNEQFF. The CDR3 nucleotides read TGTGCCAGCTTAGCCGGCAGAGCAAAAAATGAGCAGTTCTTC.

J is TRBJ1-5 and V is TRBV7-2; D gene unclear. CDR1 is SGHTA, CDR2 FQGNSA, per germline. Trimming removed 1 base at V and 3 bases at J, with 10 bases between. This CDR3 spans 15 amino acids. CDR3 protein: CASSLDLSYNQPQHF. The CDR3 DNA reads TGTGCCAGCAGCTTAGACCTCAGTTACAATCAGCCCCAGCATTTT.

V is TRBV5-1 and J is TRBJ2-3; 8 bases agree with TRBD2. The J segment lost 3 bases and the V segment lost 0 bases, leaving 6 bases of the junction unmatched. Per germline, CDR1 SGHRS and CDR2 YFSETQ. The CDR3 runs to 16 residues. CDR3 loop: CASSLGTSLTTDTQYF. CDR3 nucleotide sequence: TGCGCCAGCAGCTTGGGGACTAGCTTGACTACAGATACGCAGTATTTT.

This chain links TRBV7-2 with TRBJ2-3, with TRBD2 matching 7 bases. Per the germline V gene, CDR1 is SGHTA and CDR2 is FQGNSA. The J segment lost 3 bases and the V segment lost 5 bases, leaving 5 bases of the junction unmatched. The CDR3 length is 14 residues. CDR3 nucleotides: TGTGCCAGCAGCGGGAGGGTGAGAACAGATACGCAGTATTTT. Its translation is CASSGRVRTDTQYF.

The DNA for the CDR3 is TGCGCCAGCAGCCAAGATGGGACAGGGGGCCAGGATGAGCAGTTCTTC. Its protein is CASSQDGTGGQDEQFF. The V gene is TRBV4-1, the J gene TRBJ2-1; 12 positions agree with TRBD1. Per the germline V gene, CDR1 is MGHRA and CDR2 is YSYEKL. The V gene end was trimmed by 0 bases and the J gene end by 8 bases; junction bases not matched to a gene: 5. This CDR3 is built from 16 residues.

The chain is built from TRBV5-4 and TRBJ2-1; D ambiguous. The germline V and J ends were trimmed by 2 bases and 1 base, with 10 bases remaining between them. Germline CDR1 and CDR2: SGHNT and YYREEE (reference sequence). CDR3 length: 15 amino acids. Here the CDR3 DNA reads TGTGCCAGCAGCTTTCCGCCAGGATCCTACAATGAGCAGTTCTTC. Protein: CASSFPPGSYNEQFF.

The V and J genes are TRBV19 and TRBJ2-1, with D perhaps matching TRBD1 (6 bases). The CDR3 length is 16 residues. The V end was cut by 5 bases, the J end by 8 bases, with 22 bases between. CDR1 is LNHDA and CDR2 is SQIVND in the germline V gene (reference sequence). The CDR3 nucleotides are TGTGCCAGTAGTCAAGGGGGTGGCGAACTAGAGGATGAGCAGTTCTTC. It is translated as CASSQGGGELEDEQFF.

J is TRBJ2-2 and V is TRBV7-3; TRBD2 matches 10 bases. This CDR3 is built from 16 residues. V lost 5 bases and J lost 6; bases outside the gene matches: 9. Germline CDR1 SGHTA, CDR2 FQGTGA. The CDR3 DNA follows: TGTGCCAGCAGCCCCCGAGAGCGGGGGGGCTCCGGGGAGCTGTTTTTT. As protein: CASSPRERGGSGELFF.